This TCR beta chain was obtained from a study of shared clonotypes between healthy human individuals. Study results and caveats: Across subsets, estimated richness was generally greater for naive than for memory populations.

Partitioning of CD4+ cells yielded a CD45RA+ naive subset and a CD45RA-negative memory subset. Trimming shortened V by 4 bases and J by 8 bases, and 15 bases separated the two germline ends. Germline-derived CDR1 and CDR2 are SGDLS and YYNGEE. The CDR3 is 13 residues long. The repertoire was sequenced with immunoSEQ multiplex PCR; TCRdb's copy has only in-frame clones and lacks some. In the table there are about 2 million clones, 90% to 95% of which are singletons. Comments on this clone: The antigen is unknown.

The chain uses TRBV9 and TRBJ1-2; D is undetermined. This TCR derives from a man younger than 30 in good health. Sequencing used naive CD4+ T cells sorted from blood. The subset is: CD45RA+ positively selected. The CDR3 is CASSPPAGGGYTF. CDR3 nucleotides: TGTGCCAGCAGCCCCCCTGCGGGAGGAGGCTACACCTTC.